This TCR beta chain is drawn from a study of blood T cell repertoires in COVID-19 (dated by TCRdb to about 2020). For the study in its entirety: Collaborator samples came from the United States, Italy and Spain and covered acute and convalescent phases of COVID-19. The prospective study material was composed of cDNA or gDNA derived from T cells, B-cell-depleted T cells, or PBMCs. Deeply sampled blood TCRbeta repertoires from subjects exposed to, actively infected with, or recovered from COVID-19 were included in the dataset. The repertoires were released in a freely available public database intended as a resource for research on the immune response to SARS-CoV-2. The samples were drawn from the first 160 participants of the ongoing ImmuneRACE study and from 950 to 1,500 subjects provided by 6 global collaborators. A de-identified subject ID, COVID-19 status, age in years and sex were almost always included in the sample metadata. Where available, HLA class I and class II types were obtained from metadata supplied by the sample provider rather than from assay-based typing.

At the junction V is shortened by 4 bases and J by 3 bases, with 8 bases in between. Measured from the cysteine to the phenylalanine, the CDR3 is 13 residues long. Kept here is only the CDR3 DNA, which spans 39 bases and is read in frame from base 1. Per the germline V gene, SGHDT is the CDR1 and YYEEEE is the CDR2. The immunoSEQ Assay, a bias-controlled multiplex PCR, was used to amplify TCRbeta CDR3 regions from genomic DNA. Processing in the source paper ran as follows. Within the assay, amplification of reference gene primers was used to estimate how many nucleated cells each sample contained. To quantify the absolute abundance of each unique TCRbeta CDR3 rearrangement, sequence reads were collapsed and filtered. Productive Simpson clonality was computed per sample as the square root of Simpson's diversity index over productive rearrangements. Imported from immuneACCESS, the table was reduced by TCRdb to in-frame sequences with V and J called. These copies leave out some clones; in studies compared against another copy, an unresolved V gene accounts for under half, and the cause of the remainder is not known. V and J calls and clone size come straight from that table; D and trimming were deduced from the DNA. The sample profile shows about 140,000 clones; approximately 91% of them were found once. The ten largest clones capture 1.8% of the sample.

Study-wide findings and limitations: The amount of clinical and demographic metadata varied by source and participant and was provided uncurated.

Each collaborating institution followed its own protocols to collect whole blood in K2EDTA tubes. For TCRbeta analysis, collaborator samples were shipped as frozen whole blood, as isolated PBMCs, or as DNA extracted from either sample type. Notes on this clone: Its antigen remains unidentified. Base qualities are not provided; no much larger clone lies one nucleotide away.

The chain uses TRBV5-6 and TRBJ2-1; the D gene cannot be named for sure. This TCR came from a man between 65 and 85 years old with acute or convalescent COVID-19. The sample consisted of peripheral blood. The DNA sequence is as follows: TGTGCCAGCAGCGGGCAGAACTACAATGAGCAGTTCTTC. It specifies CASSGQNYNEQFF.